A single sample gave rise to the 19 T cell receptor beta chains below, sequenced in a study of low-dose radiotherapy and immunotherapy resistance in tumors. TRAV- and TRBV-specific primers primed first-strand cDNA, covering alpha and beta chains. TCRs were put through approximately 20 PCR cycles of amplification with Phusion. A constant-region primer and the V-primer adapter served as the primer pair. TCRdb used MiXCR to reprocess the reads, holding one entry per CDR3 protein. The sample contains 11,000 or so distinct CDR3 sequences, around half of which appear only once. The receptors shown here come from a human donor with advanced metastatic prostate, ovarian, gallbladder or colorectal cancer (not recorded which). This table probably holds off-target reads from a library built for another chain.

J is TRBJ2-7 and V is TRBV28; TRBD1 matches 8 bases. The CDR3 sequence is 15 residues long. From germline, CDR1 is MDHEN and CDR2 SYDVKM. V shed 5 bases and J 0 bases; nucleotides not matched to a gene: 6. The chain's CDR3 is CASSPRTGSSYEQYF. The CDR3 region has the DNA TGTGCCAGCAGTCCGAGGACAGGGAGCTCCTACGAGCAGTACTTC.

A few counts support this clonotype. The chain employs TRBV5-5 and TRBJ2-7; TRBD2 matches at 7 bases. Germline CDR1 and CDR2: SGHKS and YYEKEE (reference sequence). V gave up 2 bases and J gave up 10 bases; unmatched junction bases: 6. The CDR3 has 12 residues. The CDR3 bases are TGTGCCAGCAGCTTACCCTTAGCGGGTCAGTACTTC. This gives the protein CASSLPLAGQYF.

This chain joins TRBV20-1 and TRBJ2-1; D is uncertain. The CDR3 loop spans 11 amino acids. V dropped 6 bases and J dropped 10 bases, with 13 bases sitting between them. Germline V gene sequence: CDR1 DFQATT, CDR2 SNEGSKA (reference sequence). The CDR3 DNA sequence: TGCAGTGCACGAGAGTACGAGGAGCAGTTCTTC. Protein: CSAREYEEQFF.

This chain links TRBV7-9 with TRBJ1-2, with D unresolved. The CDR3 totals 11 residues. Germline CDR1 is SEHNR and CDR2 is FQNEAQ (reference sequence). V lost 8 bases to trimming and J lost 8 bases, with 12 bases between them. CDR3 bases: TGTGCCAGCGCGGAACCGCGGGGCTACACCTTC. Protein: CASAEPRGYTF.

This clonotype has only a few counts. J is TRBJ2-2 and V is TRBV5-1; 9 bases are shared with TRBD1. CDR1 is SGHRS and CDR2 is YFSETQ in the germline V gene. This CDR3 has 15 residues. Germline trimming cut 4 bases from V and 0 bases from J; bases unmatched to any gene: 1. For the CDR3, the DNA is TGCGCCAGCAGCACAGGGGGCGCGAACACCGGGGAGCTGTTTTTT. It encodes CASSTGGANTGELFF.

This chain links TRBV19 with TRBJ2-7; D is ambiguous. Germline V gene sequence: CDR1 LNHDA, CDR2 SQIVND (reference sequence). The ends were cut back, 5 bases at V and 7 bases at J, with 12 bases in the middle. The length of the CDR3 is 12 residues. The CDR3 here is CASSLGSREQYF. CDR3 nucleotides: TGTGCCAGTAGTTTGGGGTCTCGGGAGCAGTACTTC.

The V and J genes are TRBV3-1 and TRBJ1-2; D gene ambiguous. CDR1 is LGHDT and CDR2 is YNNKEL in the germline V gene (reference sequence). Trimming cost V 0 bases and J 4 bases, with 9 bases left between them. The CDR3 length is 14 residues. The CDR3 loop is CASSQENVLYGYTF. CDR3 bases: TGTGCCAGCAGCCAAGAGAACGTTCTCTATGGCTACACCTTC.

This clonotype was picked up a small number of times. The chain couples TRBV13 to TRBJ2-7, with D perhaps TRBD2 (6 bases). The CDR3 has 13 amino acids. Per germline, CDR1 PRHDT and CDR2 FYEKMQ (reference sequence). The V end was cut by 4 bases, the J end by 3 bases, with 10 bases between. CDR3 nucleotide sequence: TGTGCCAGCAGCTATGGAGGGAACTACGAGCAGTACTTC. Its translation: CASSYGGNYEQYF.

The gene calls are TRBV6-5 and TRBJ2-7; unclear D gene. This CDR3 is built from 11 residues. Trimming stripped 2 bases from V and 7 bases from J, with 6 bases between. Germline V gene sequence: CDR1 MNHEY, CDR2 SVGAGI. CDR3 residues: CASSYIGEQYF. CDR3 in DNA: TGTGCCAGCAGTTACATCGGGGAGCAGTACTTC.

The genes are TRBV24-1 and TRBJ2-3; D is possibly TRBD2 (5 bases). CDR1 and CDR2 (germline): KGHDR, SFDVKD. V lost 6 bases and J 4 bases, leaving 13 bases between the germline ends. The CDR3 contains 14 residues. In nucleotides, the CDR3 is TGTGCCACCAGTCCCTCAGGAGGATCAGATACGCAGTATTTT. Residues: CATSPSGGSDTQYF.

The chain couples TRBV20-1 to TRBJ1-5, with a possible D match to TRBD1 (6 bases). V gave up 3 bases and J gave up 0 bases, with 15 bases separating them. From germline, CDR1 is DFQATT and CDR2 SNEGSKA (reference sequence). The CDR3 loop spans 16 amino acids. CDR3 sequence: CSASRGQSISNQPQHF. CDR3 DNA sequence: TGCAGTGCTAGCAGAGGACAGTCAATTAGCAATCAGCCCCAGCATTTT.

In its sample, this clonotype was seen a few times. The chain couples TRBV14 to TRBJ2-3; D remains ambiguous. The CDR3 totals 15 residues. Trimming cost V 4 bases and J 0 bases, with 11 bases left between them. CDR1 and CDR2 (germline): SGHDN, FVKESK. CDR3 in DNA: TGTGCCAGCAGCCTACTTAGAACGAGCACAGATACGCAGTATTTT. Amino acids: CASSLLRTSTDTQYF.

The chain employs TRBV20-1 and TRBJ2-7; a weak D match, TRBD2 (6 bases). From germline, CDR1 is DFQATT and CDR2 SNEGSKA (reference sequence). The CDR3 totals 14 residues. The germline V and J ends were trimmed by 1 base and 3 bases, with 13 bases remaining between them. CDR3 residues: CSARAGSGLYEQYF. The CDR3 DNA reads TGCAGTGCTAGAGCTGGTAGCGGCCTCTACGAGCAGTACTTC.

This clonotype showed up just once. The V gene is TRBV12-3 or TRBV12-4, the J gene TRBJ1-5; D is undetermined. With 4 bases removed from V and 2 bases from J, the gap between germline ends came to 18 bases. CDR3 size: 17 residues. The CDR3 is CASSSRPTPLGNQPQHF. The CDR3 DNA sequence: TGTGCCAGCAGTTCCCGACCGACACCACTTGGCAATCAGCCCCAGCATTTT.

J is TRBJ1-1 and V is TRBV29-1, with D unresolved. Germline CDR1 reads SQVTM; CDR2 reads ANQGSEA. V lost 6 bases, J lost 6 bases, and 11 bases lay in between. The CDR3 extends over 11 amino acids. CDR3 bases: TGCAGCGTCTTAGGGATTCCTGAAGCTTTCTTT. Its protein product is CSVLGIPEAFF.

This chain links TRBV3-1 with TRBJ2-3, with D possibly being TRBD1 (6 bases). The V gene's germline CDR1 is LGHDT and CDR2 YNNKEL (reference sequence). The CDR3 covers 13 residues. V lost 4 bases, J lost 6 bases, and 11 bases lay in between. The CDR3 is CASSLQGTDTQYF. CDR3 sequence (DNA): TGTGCCAGCAGCCTACAGGGAACCGATACGCAGTATTTT.

The rearrangement uses TRBV28 and TRBJ2-1; no firm D call. V dropped 3 bases and J dropped 4 bases, with 4 bases sitting between them. The CDR3 sequence is 12 residues long. The germline V gene encodes CDR1 MDHEN and CDR2 SYDVKM. CDR3 sequence: CASSLEYNEQFF. The DNA for the CDR3 is TGTGCCAGCAGTTTGGAGTACAATGAGCAGTTCTTC.

V is TRBV10-3 and J is TRBJ2-7; D possibly corresponds to TRBD2 (7 bases). V shed 0 bases and J shed 6 bases, with 12 bases lying between them. Germline V CDR1 and CDR2: ENHRY, SYGVKD. CDR3 length: 14 residues. The DNA of the CDR3 is TGTGCCATCAGTGAGTCGGGGGGGGCAGTCGAGCAGTACTTC. Its translation is CAISESGGAVEQYF.

The chain employs TRBV9 and TRBJ2-2, with D tentatively TRBD1 (6 bases). Germline V lookup: CDR1 SGDLS, CDR2 YYNGEE. The ends were cut back, 7 bases at V and 2 bases at J, with 12 bases in the middle. The CDR3 sequence is 14 residues long. CDR3 nucleotide sequence: TGTGCCAGCCGGGGACAAACAAACACCGGGGAGCTGTTTTTT. It codes for CASRGQTNTGELFF.